The clone carrying this TCR beta chain occurred a few times. This specimen includes other DNA sequences encoding the same CDR3. Germline V gene lookup returns CDR1 SEHNR and CDR2 FQNEAQ (reference sequence). CDR3 length equals 12 residues. V shed 3 bases, J shed 5 bases, and the junction held 1 base outside the gene matches. The assay was immunoSEQ multiplex PCR, and TCRdb's table has in-frame clones only and misses some. Seen here are about 65,000 clones, roughly 90% observed once, and the top ten hold around 1.3%. The data belong to a study of blood T cell repertoires in COVID-19. For the study at large: PBMCs, B-cell-depleted T cells, or T cells provided the cDNA or gDNA that made up the material.

V usage is TRBV7-9 and J usage is TRBJ2-7, with 7 bases identical to TRBD1. The source of this sequence is a man aged 55 to 70 with acute or convalescent COVID-19. Sequencing was performed on peripheral blood. CDR3 region: CASSFDRDEQYF. In nucleotides, the CDR3 is TGTGCCAGCAGCTTTGACAGGGACGAGCAGTACTTC. Full variable domain (remainder filled in from reference TRBV7-9 and TRBJ2-7): DTGVSQNPRHKITKRGQNVTFRCDPISEHNRLYWYRQTLGQGPEFLTYFQNEAQLEKSRLLSDRFSAERPKGSFSTLEIQRTEQGDSAMYLCASSFDRDEQYFGPGTRLTVT.